A selection of T cell receptor beta chains follows, all from one sample in a study of regulatory T cells in long-lasting Graves disease. TCRdb redid the calling of the multiplex PCR reads with MiXCR, one entry per CDR3 protein. Among under 500,000 distinct CDR3 sequences, around 20% were seen once, and the ten largest hold under 25%. Here the sequenced sample was peripheral blood mononuclear cells (PBMCs), taken when the disease was refractory, from a patient treated with antithyroid drugs. These receptors came from a female donor with Graves disease. Each CDR3 is given with its conserved first and last residue. Each record gives: clone size, J gene, V gene, CDR3 protein. Only part of the rows carry a size: once, few, many, or a class if the clone is expanded.

>few|TRBJ2-5|TRBV20-1
CSADHRGQETQYF
>many|TRBJ1-5|TRBV28
CASSPSAGAIGNQPQHF
>-|TRBJ1-5|TRBV18
CASSPVDDQPQHF
>many|TRBJ1-1|TRBV12-3/TRBV12-4
CASKGLNAEAFF
>many|TRBJ2-2|TRBV11-2
CASSLSADRERDGELFF
>few|TRBJ2-6|TRBV3-2
CASSQAGAGANVLTF
>-|TRBJ2-3|TRBV12-3/TRBV12-4
CASSLPPSPDTQYF
>-|TRBJ2-4|TRBV6-5
CASSYSASGGGAKNIQYF
>-|TRBJ2-5|TRBV20-1
CSASDFQRAETQYF
>few|TRBJ1-2|TRBV29-1
CSVEDPRTPWGDGYTF
>-|TRBJ2-5|TRBV4-3
CASSQEQAGGGETQYF
>few|TRBJ2-2|TRBV2
CASSKGRAVANTGELFF
>-|TRBJ2-7|TRBV19
CASSIGLGYEQYF
>-|TRBJ2-5|TRBV7-9
CASSLVALERETQYF
>-|TRBJ1-2|TRBV5-6
CASSLQGLVSGYTF
>few|TRBJ2-5|TRBV24-1
CATNLGDRRAETQYF
>-|TRBJ2-7|TRBV28
CASTLGVSYEQYF
>many|TRBJ2-7|TRBV20-1
CSASSTSGIYEQYF
>-|TRBJ2-3|TRBV6-1
CASSEFTDTQYF
>-|TRBJ1-2|TRBV28
CASSQSGGPNYGYTF
>many|TRBJ1-2|TRBV12-3/TRBV12-4
CASSLRGTSYGYTF
>few|TRBJ1-1|TRBV6-5
CASSYKGENTEAFF
>many|TRBJ2-5|TRBV2
CASSGSGEETQYF
>-|TRBJ2-6|TRBV27
CASSLGSTVPGANVLTF
>-|TRBJ1-4|TRBV7-9
CASSEPSGPSTEKLFF
>many|TRBJ2-5|TRBV20-1
CSARRPVRGARKAQETQYF
>few|TRBJ1-5|TRBV19
CASSMGRDNQPQHF
>many|TRBJ2-7|TRBV6-7
CATNPNSTGGVHSDEQYF
>many|TRBJ1-4|TRBV12-3/TRBV12-4
CASRWTSSPEKLFF
>few|TRBJ2-7|TRBV30
CAWVPGGGSWYEQYF
>few|TRBJ2-2|TRBV7-2
CASSQSGLAGASTGELFF
>few|TRBJ2-7|TRBV4-2
CASSQEGLASSYEQYF
>-|TRBJ1-2|TRBV10-2
CASSDTGGYGYTF
>-|TRBJ2-2|TRBV7-3
CASSPPGGRTGELFF
>few|TRBJ1-1|TRBV29-1
CSVVDPGQGNTEAFF
>many|TRBJ2-7|TRBV20-1
CSVEGMSYEQYF
>-|TRBJ1-5|TRBV7-9
CASSSTGGGQVQSQHF
>-|TRBJ2-1|TRBV12-3/TRBV12-4
CASSFRGTGDDEQFF
>-|TRBJ2-1|TRBV11-2
CASSTTSFNEQFF
>many|TRBJ2-7|TRBV7-2
CASSWDRGIYYEQYF
>many|TRBJ2-7|TRBV12-3/TRBV12-4
CASGRAAYEQYF
>-|TRBJ2-2|TRBV20-1
CSARGDRGRELFF
>many|TRBJ1-6|TRBV2
CASKDGGVSPLHF
>-|TRBJ2-7|TRBV6-5
CASSLLVNYEQYF
>many|TRBJ2-7|TRBV6-2/TRBV6-3
CASRPLAGLNYEQYF
>few|TRBJ2-1|TRBV30
CAWGDSSEQFF
>-|TRBJ1-2|TRBV6-5
CASSSSGTGRYGYTF
>few|TRBJ2-7|TRBV6-2/TRBV6-3
CASSLGTLGGFGEQYF
>few|TRBJ2-7|TRBV20-1
CSARDPLAGVAYEQYF
>many|TRBJ2-2|TRBV5-4
CASSPHTGELFF
>-|TRBJ1-3|TRBV18
CASSVGGAGNTIYF
>many|TRBJ1-4|TRBV3-1
CASSPPLGEKLFF
>-|TRBJ1-6|TRBV14
CASSQDLPPNSPLHF